This record concerns one T cell receptor (beta chain) sequence. Both 60 Vbeta primers and 13 Jbeta primers went into the PCR. The repertoire was sequenced with immunoSEQ multiplex PCR; TCRdb's copy has only in-frame clones and lacks some. In the table there are some 100,000 clones, under 80% of which are singletons. V was shortened by 8 bases and J by 3 bases, with 11 bases between the two germline ends. Looked up from germline, CDR1 is SNHLY and CDR2 is FYNNEI. CDR3 size: 12 residues. This specimen comes from a study of cytomegalovirus exposure and HLA in healthy donors. The receptor was isolated from a woman aged 50 to 60 in good health and CMV-seropositive. The sequencing sample was made of PBMCs. The gene calls are TRBV2 and TRBJ2-7, with D maybe TRBD1 (5 bases). CDR3 DNA sequence: TGTGCCAGCGGGAAGGGGTACTACGAGCAGTACTTC. Its protein product is CASGKGYYEQYF.